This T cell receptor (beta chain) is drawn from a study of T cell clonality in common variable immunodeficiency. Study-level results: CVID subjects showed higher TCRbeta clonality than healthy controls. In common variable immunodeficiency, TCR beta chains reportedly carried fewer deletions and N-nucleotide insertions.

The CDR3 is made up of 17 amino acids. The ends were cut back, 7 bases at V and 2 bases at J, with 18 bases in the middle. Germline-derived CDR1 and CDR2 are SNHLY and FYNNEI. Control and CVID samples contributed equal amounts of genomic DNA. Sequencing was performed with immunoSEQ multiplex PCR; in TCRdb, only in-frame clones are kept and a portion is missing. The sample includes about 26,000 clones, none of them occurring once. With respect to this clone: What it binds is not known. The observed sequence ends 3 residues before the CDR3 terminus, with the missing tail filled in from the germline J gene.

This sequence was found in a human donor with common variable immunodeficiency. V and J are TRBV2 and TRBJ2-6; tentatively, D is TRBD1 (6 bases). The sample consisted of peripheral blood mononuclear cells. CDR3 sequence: CASTKNRVSAGANVLTF. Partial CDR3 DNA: TGTGCCAGCACGAAAAACAGGGTATCGGCTGGGGCCAACGTC.